This is a list of T cell receptor beta chains from one sample in a study of T cells in Graves' hyperthyroidism and ophthalmopathy. TCRdb recomputed calls from the multiplex PCR reads with MiXCR, one row per CDR3 protein. This table holds 150,000 or so distinct CDR3 sequences, 9.4% found once. Material for sequencing was blood. All receptors derive from a woman aged 18-29 years with Graves' hyperthyroidism that later progressed to Graves' ophthalmopathy. The CDR3 runs from the conserved cysteine through the conserved F or W. Each record gives: clone size, D gene, J gene, V gene, CDR3 protein, CDR3 DNA. A D gene is named only where the DNA matches it firmly. Rows give clone size only sometimes, using once, few, many, or a class for an expanded clone.

clone_size: many
d_call: .
j_call: TRBJ2-1
v_call: TRBV27
cdr3_aa: CASSYTGYNEQFF
cdr3_nt: TGTGCCAGCAGTTATACAGGCTACAATGAGCAGTTCTTC

clone_size: .
d_call: TRBD2
j_call: TRBJ2-7
v_call: TRBV6-1
cdr3_aa: CASSEDSSGRLEQYF
cdr3_nt: TGTGCCAGCAGTGAAGATTCTAGCGGGAGACTCGAGCAGTACTTC

clone_size: many
d_call: TRBD1
j_call: TRBJ2-5
v_call: TRBV30
cdr3_aa: CAWSRDRGRETQYF
cdr3_nt: TGTGCCTGGAGCCGGGACAGGGGTAGGGAGACCCAGTACTTC

clone_size: many
d_call: TRBD1
j_call: TRBJ1-1
v_call: TRBV30
cdr3_aa: CAWRGQGKSTEAFF
cdr3_nt: TGTGCCTGGAGGGGACAGGGGAAGAGCACTGAAGCTTTCTTT

clone_size: .
d_call: .
j_call: TRBJ2-7
v_call: TRBV7-2
cdr3_aa: CASSPHSGSYEQYF
cdr3_nt: TGTGCCAGCAGCCCGCATTCAGGCTCCTACGAGCAGTACTTC

clone_size: few
d_call: TRBD2
j_call: TRBJ2-2
v_call: TRBV10-3
cdr3_aa: CAISEASGNTGELFF
cdr3_nt: TGTGCCATCAGTGAGGCTAGCGGTAACACCGGGGAGCTGTTTTTT

clone_size: many
d_call: .
j_call: TRBJ1-5
v_call: TRBV7-9
cdr3_aa: CASSWLEEAQPQHF
cdr3_nt: TGTGCCAGCAGCTGGCTTGAGGAAGCTCAGCCCCAGCATTTT

clone_size: .
d_call: .
j_call: TRBJ2-2
v_call: TRBV19
cdr3_aa: CASSILWGEGELFF
cdr3_nt: TGTGCCAGTAGTATCCTATGGGGAGAGGGGGAGCTGTTTTTT

clone_size: many
d_call: TRBD1
j_call: TRBJ1-2
v_call: TRBV3-1
cdr3_aa: CASSPFQGAREDGYTF
cdr3_nt: TGTGCCAGCAGCCCGTTTCAGGGGGCGCGGGAAGATGGCTACACCTTC

clone_size: few
d_call: .
j_call: TRBJ2-2
v_call: TRBV20-1
cdr3_aa: CSARRGTGELFF
cdr3_nt: TGCAGTGCAAGGAGGGGCACCGGGGAGCTGTTTTTT

clone_size: many
d_call: .
j_call: TRBJ1-2
v_call: TRBV29-1
cdr3_aa: CSVHQGNRGYGYTF
cdr3_nt: TGCAGCGTTCATCAGGGGAATCGGGGCTATGGCTACACCTTC

clone_size: .
d_call: .
j_call: TRBJ2-7
v_call: TRBV19
cdr3_aa: CASSMTDSYEQYF
cdr3_nt: TGTGCCAGTAGTATGACCGATTCCTACGAGCAGTACTTC

clone_size: .
d_call: TRBD1
j_call: TRBJ1-5
v_call: TRBV3-1
cdr3_aa: CASRNGQAGQPQHF
cdr3_nt: TGTGCCAGCAGAAACGGACAGGCGGGACAGCCCCAGCATTTT

clone_size: few
d_call: .
j_call: TRBJ2-2
v_call: TRBV11-1
cdr3_aa: CASSLVWLAAPGELFF
cdr3_nt: TGTGCCAGCAGCTTAGTCTGGCTAGCCGCCCCCGGGGAGCTGTTTTTT

clone_size: many
d_call: .
j_call: TRBJ1-1
v_call: TRBV27
cdr3_aa: CASRGFTEAFF
cdr3_nt: TGTGCCAGCAGAGGGTTCACTGAAGCTTTCTTT

clone_size: many
d_call: TRBD1
j_call: TRBJ2-5
v_call: TRBV6-1
cdr3_aa: CASELDGTGTWRQETQYF
cdr3_nt: TGTGCCAGCGAGCTCGACGGGACAGGGACGTGGCGGCAAGAGACCCAGTACTTC

clone_size: many
d_call: .
j_call: TRBJ1-2
v_call: TRBV6-1
cdr3_aa: CASRLAPGTYGYTF
cdr3_nt: TGTGCCAGCAGACTGGCTCCAGGGACCTATGGCTACACCTTC

clone_size: many
d_call: .
j_call: TRBJ1-1
v_call: TRBV12-3/TRBV12-4
cdr3_aa: CASSLAQESTEAFF
cdr3_nt: TGTGCCAGCAGTTTAGCGCAGGAATCCACTGAAGCTTTCTTT

clone_size: .
d_call: .
j_call: TRBJ2-2
v_call: TRBV4-1
cdr3_aa: CASSRGYTGELFF
cdr3_nt: TGCGCCAGCAGCCGAGGTTACACCGGGGAGCTGTTTTTT

clone_size: .
d_call: .
j_call: TRBJ1-5
v_call: TRBV4-1
cdr3_aa: CASSQGGARGNQPQHF
cdr3_nt: TGCGCCAGCAGCCAAGGGGGGGCGCGGGGCAATCAGCCCCAGCATTTT

clone_size: few
d_call: .
j_call: TRBJ1-2
v_call: TRBV5-1
cdr3_aa: CASSFRTGRRFYGYTF
cdr3_nt: TGCGCCAGCAGCTTCCGAACAGGGAGAAGGTTCTATGGCTACACCTTC

clone_size: many
d_call: TRBD2
j_call: TRBJ2-3
v_call: TRBV24-1
cdr3_aa: CATSDRSGGPDTQYF
cdr3_nt: TGTGCCACCAGTGACCGGTCGGGGGGGCCAGATACGCAGTATTTT